This entry lists 26 T cell receptor beta chains sequenced from one sample in a study of shared clonotypes between healthy human individuals. The repertoire was sequenced with immunoSEQ multiplex PCR; TCRdb's copy has only in-frame clones and lacks some. The data show 2 million to 2.5 million clones, roughly 93% seen once. The specimen sequenced was naive CD4+ T cells from PBMCs. Subset noted: CD45RA+ positively selected. The receptors derive from a man younger than 30 in good health. Some clones in this sample may be carry-over from other donors' samples.

The chain combines TRBV10-2 with TRBJ2-7, with TRBD1 matching 10 bases. This CDR3 region has 13 residues. V shed 9 bases and J 7 bases; nucleotides not matched to a gene: 9. Germline lookup yields CDR1 WSHSY and CDR2 SAAADI. The CDR3 protein is CASIPDRGDEQYF. CDR3 sequence (DNA): TGCGCCAGTATCCCGGACAGGGGGGATGAGCAGTACTTC.

The genes are TRBV5-8 and TRBJ1-2; the D gene is possibly TRBD1 (6 bases). The germline gives CDR1 SGHTS, CDR2 YDEGEE. The V end lost 4 bases, the J end lost 2 bases, and 12 bases lay between the germline ends. CDR3 size: 14 residues. This chain's CDR3 is CASSRTGTNYGYTF. Here the CDR3 DNA reads TGTGCCAGCAGCCGGACCGGGACAAACTATGGCTACACCTTC.

The chain couples TRBV13 to TRBJ1-2; a weak D match, TRBD1 (6 bases). The V end was cut by 5 bases, the J end by 5 bases, with 15 bases between. Germline lookup yields CDR1 PRHDT and CDR2 FYEKMQ (reference sequence). The length of the CDR3 is 14 residues. The CDR3 protein is CASSHRYRVYGYTF. CDR3 nucleotides: TGTGCCAGCAGCCACCGTTACAGGGTATATGGCTACACCTTC.

This chain joins TRBV27 and TRBJ1-5; a possible D gene is TRBD1 (5 bases). V was cut by 3 bases and J by 0 bases, with 15 bases left in between. This CDR3 spans 17 amino acids. Germline V gene lookup returns CDR1 MNHEY and CDR2 SMNVEV (reference sequence). The CDR3 DNA reads as TGTGCCAGCAGTTTTAGTGGGGTCAGGGATAGCAATCAGCCCCAGCATTTT. Protein product: CASSFSGVRDSNQPQHF.

V gene TRBV29-1 combines with J gene TRBJ2-1; 10 positions agree with TRBD2. The CDR3 loop spans 13 amino acids. Germline CDR1 and CDR2: SQVTM and ANQGSEA. The ends lost 6 bases at V and 13 bases at J; junction bases unmatched: 12. The CDR3 DNA reads as TGCAGCGTGCCCGGACTAGCGGAGGGGGTACAGTTCTTC. Residues: CSVPGLAEGVQFF.

The J gene is TRBJ1-2, the V gene TRBV6-5; tentatively, D is TRBD1 (5 bases). Germline CDR1 is MNHEY and CDR2 is SVGAGI. The CDR3 has 13 amino acids. V was cut by 6 bases and J by 2 bases, with 10 bases left in between. CDR3 sequence: CASRLGLNYGYTF. CDR3 bases: TGTGCCAGCAGGCTGGGACTAAACTATGGCTACACCTTC.

This clone occurred a few times. The chain combines TRBV29-1 with TRBJ1-4; 11 nucleotides agree with TRBD1. J lost 6 bases, V lost 7 bases, and 7 bases had no gene match. The germline CDR1 and CDR2 sequences are SQVTM and ANQGSEA. The CDR3 consists of 14 residues. The CDR3 DNA follows: TGCAGCGCTTGGACAGGGGGCAGCGATGAAAAACTGTTTTTT. Translated, it gives CSAWTGGSDEKLFF.

The table lists this clone with a few counts. CDR3 sequence: CASSLNRESEAFF. DNA for the CDR3: TGTGCCAGCAGCCTAAACAGGGAAAGTGAAGCTTTCTTT. The chain couples TRBV7-9 to TRBJ1-1; D may be TRBD1 (6 bases). CDR3 size: 13 residues. The ends were cut back, 5 bases at V and 7 bases at J, with 14 bases in the middle. Germline V lookup: CDR1 SEHNR, CDR2 FQNEAQ (reference sequence).

Note on this clone: This sample includes further DNA sequences coding for the same CDR3. V gene TRBV6-1 combines with J gene TRBJ1-1; D gene ambiguous. The CDR3 runs to 13 residues. Germline V gives CDR1 MNHNS, CDR2 SASEGT. V was trimmed by 3 bases and J by 1 base, leaving 6 bases between them. CDR3 region: CASSEPGNTEAFF. DNA of the CDR3: TGTGCCAGCAGTGAGCCCGGGAACACTGAAGCTTTCTTT.

The rearrangement links TRBV27 to TRBJ2-7; D remains ambiguous. Trimming removed 0 bases from V and 7 bases from J, with 13 bases in between. Looked up from germline, CDR1 is MNHEY and CDR2 is SMNVEV (reference sequence). The CDR3 loop spans 14 amino acids. CDR3 sequence (DNA): TGTGCCAGCAGTTTATCGATGTTTTCCTCTGAGCAGTACTTC. It encodes CASSLSMFSSEQYF.

Comments on this clone: This could be a read error, since a much larger clone is one nucleotide away. The identical CDR3 is also encoded by other nucleotide sequences in the sample. This chain connects TRBV21-1 to TRBJ2-7; no DNA check was done on the table's D call, TRBD2. TRBV21-1 is shown as a pseudogene. This CDR3 has 10 residues. The CDR3 region has the DNA TGTGCCAGCAGTAATTACGAGCAGTACTTC. It specifies CASSNYEQYF.

The chain employs TRBV6-1 and TRBJ1-3; D call uncertain. CDR3 length: 15 amino acids. Germline CDR1 MNHNS, CDR2 SASEGT. V was trimmed by 10 bases and J by 0 bases, leaving 16 bases between them. Written as DNA, the CDR3 is TGTGCCACCCTCCGGCCGGAGAGCTCTGGAAACACCATATATTTT. Encoded protein: CATLRPESSGNTIYF.

CDR3 in DNA: TGTGCCAGCAAAAAGGAGCTGCGGCAGTTCTTC. It specifies CASKKELRQFF. The chain uses TRBV28 and TRBJ2-1; no clear D gene. The CDR3 runs 11 residues. V was cut by 7 bases and J by 12 bases, with 13 bases left in between. CDR1 and CDR2 (germline): MDHEN, SYDVKM.

The chain uses TRBV27 and TRBJ1-5, with D uncertain. This CDR3 is built from 14 residues. Per the germline V gene, CDR1 is MNHEY and CDR2 is SMNVEV (reference sequence). With 2 bases removed from V and 9 bases from J, the gap between germline ends came to 14 bases. This chain's CDR3 is CASSLDGLYGPQHF. The DNA for the CDR3 is TGTGCCAGCAGTTTAGACGGACTCTACGGGCCCCAGCATTTT.

V usage is TRBV7-2 and J usage is TRBJ1-2; a possible D gene is TRBD1 (5 bases). The V end lost 11 bases, the J end lost 0 bases, and 16 bases lay between the germline ends. Per the germline V gene, CDR1 is SGHTA and CDR2 is FQGNSA. The CDR3 totals 14 residues. CDR3: CAGGDRATNYGYTF. The CDR3 DNA reads as TGTGCCGGGGGGGACCGAGCAACTAACTATGGCTACACCTTC.

This clone was picked up one time. At the DNA level, this CDR3 is encoded by other sequences in the same sample as well. The chain has TRBV11-2 and TRBJ2-7; D not resolved. This CDR3 is 11 amino acids long. V was pared by 2 bases and J by 4 bases, with 3 bases between. Per germline, CDR1 SGHAT and CDR2 FQNNGV. In DNA, the CDR3 is TGTGCCAGCAGCTTAACGTACGAGCAGTACTTC. Amino acids: CASSLTYEQYF. The variable domain in full, with the rest retrieved from reference TRBV11-2 and TRBJ2-7, is EAGVAQSPRYKIIEKRQSVAFWCNPISGHATLYWYQQILGQGPKLLIQFQNNGVVDDSQLPKDRFSAERLKGVDSTLKIQPAKLEDSAVYLCASSLTYEQYFGPGTRLTVT.

The chain carries TRBV5-1 and TRBJ2-1; D is unclear. V was trimmed by 5 bases and J by 6 bases, leaving 15 bases between them. The CDR3 has 14 residues. Germline V lookup: CDR1 SGHRS, CDR2 YFSETQ. CDR3 residues: CASSRTPTVNEQFF. CDR3 bases: TGCGCCAGCAGTAGGACCCCCACGGTCAATGAGCAGTTCTTC. The entire variable domain, with the rest obtained from reference TRBV5-1 and TRBJ2-1, is as follows: KAGVTQTPRYLIKTRGQQVTLSCSPISGHRSVSWYQQTPGQGLQFLFEYFSETQRNKGNFPGRFSGRQFSNSRSEMNVSTLELGDSALYLCASSRTPTVNEQFFGPGTRLTVL.

CDR3 bases: TGTGCCAGCAGCTTAGTAGCGGGATATGGATCCTACGAGCAGTACTTC. Its protein is CASSLVAGYGSYEQYF. The J gene is TRBJ2-7, the V gene TRBV7-2, with 8 bases lining up with TRBD2. Germline V gene sequence: CDR1 SGHTA, CDR2 FQGNSA. Trimming took 1 base from V and 1 from J; bases not matched to a gene: 6. The CDR3 is 16 residues long.

The CDR3 region is CASRQGPAGPYEQYF. As DNA, the CDR3 is TGCGCCAGCCGACAAGGGCCGGCAGGGCCCTACGAGCAGTACTTC. The rearrangement uses TRBV5-1 and TRBJ2-7; a weak D match, TRBD1 (5 bases). In germline, CDR1 is SGHRS, CDR2 YFSETQ. The CDR3 runs to 15 residues. V shed 7 bases and J shed 2 bases, with 19 bases lying between them.

The rearrangement joins TRBV6-6 to TRBJ1-3; no definite D call. CDR3 size: 14 residues. Germline V gives CDR1 MNHNY, CDR2 SVGAGI (reference sequence). V gave up 4 bases and J gave up 0 bases, with 7 bases separating them. CDR3 nucleotides: TGTGCCAGCAGTTTGGCTAACTCTGGAAACACCATATATTTT. Translating gives CASSLANSGNTIYF.

V usage is TRBV6-1 and J usage is TRBJ1-5, with a weak D call TRBD1 (6 bases). The CDR3 runs 13 residues. V gave up 2 bases and J gave up 6 bases, with 8 bases separating them. Germline assignment: CDR1 MNHNS and CDR2 SASEGT. CDR3 bases: TGTGCCAGCAGTGAATCGGGGGCTCAGCCCCAGCATTTT. This gives the protein CASSESGAQPQHF.

The rearrangement joins TRBV7-6 to TRBJ2-3, with D possibly TRBD2 on 5 matching bases. V gave up 5 bases and J gave up 0 bases, with 18 bases separating them. Looked up from germline, CDR1 is SGHVS and CDR2 is FNYEAQ. The CDR3 loop spans 17 amino acids. CDR3 residues: CASSRFGGGLSTDTQYF. The CDR3, as DNA: TGTGCCAGCAGCCGATTTGGTGGAGGTCTCAGCACAGATACGCAGTATTTT.

The chain carries TRBV29-1 and TRBJ1-1; D is undetermined. CDR3 size: 14 residues. Germline-derived CDR1 and CDR2 are SQVTM and ANQGSEA. Between the trimmed V and J ends, which lost 8 bases and 4 bases, there was a span of 20 bases. CDR3 bases: TGCAGCTTAGAACAGAGGGCGTGGGGCACTGAAGCTTTCTTT. Translation: CSLEQRAWGTEAFF.

The V gene is TRBV29-1, the J gene TRBJ2-5; maybe TRBD1 (8 bases). Per germline, CDR1 SQVTM and CDR2 ANQGSEA. The CDR3 is 12 amino acids. Trimming took off 6 bases at V and 4 bases at J, with 12 bases between the two ends. The CDR3 coding sequence is TGCAGCGTCCACAGGGGGGGAGAGACCCAGTACTTC. This codes for CSVHRGGETQYF.

This chain connects TRBV6-1 to TRBJ1-4, with D possibly matching TRBD1 (5 bases). Germline lookup yields CDR1 MNHNS and CDR2 SASEGT. The CDR3 extends over 16 amino acids. Deletions cut 0 bases from V and 4 bases from J, with 12 bases between. This CDR3 is CASSEAMGGINEKLFF. Here the CDR3 DNA reads TGTGCCAGCAGTGAAGCGATGGGGGGGATTAATGAAAAACTGTTTTTT.

The genes are TRBV29-1 and TRBJ2-1, with unresolved D. Trimming shortened V by 3 bases and J by 8 bases, and 8 bases separated the two germline ends. Germline V gives CDR1 SQVTM, CDR2 ANQGSEA. The CDR3 consists of 11 residues. The CDR3 DNA reads TGCAGCGTTGATGGAGTATATGAGCAGTTCTTC. Amino acids: CSVDGVYEQFF.